A single sample gave rise to the 30 T cell receptor beta chains below, sequenced in a study of identical twins. TCRdb reprocessed the 5' RACE reads via MiXCR and lists one record per CDR3 protein. This table has hundreds of thousands of distinct CDR3 sequences, around 9.7% appearing once. This same sample was also part of a study on yellow fever vaccine responses in identical twins.

The source material was CD8+ T cells sorted from blood. Receptors originate from a young woman in good health.

The chain links TRBV20-1 to TRBJ2-2, with 7 nucleotides matching TRBD2. The CDR3 contains 15 residues. Germline V lookup: CDR1 DFQATT, CDR2 SNEGSKA (reference sequence). V gave up 3 bases and J gave up 1 base; unmatched junction bases: 5. CDR3 in DNA: TGCAGTGCTAGTCATGGACTAGGGAACACCGGGGAGCTGTTTTTT. Translated, it gives CSASHGLGNTGELFF.

This clonotype was picked up many times. The chain combines TRBV7-9 with TRBJ2-1, with D possibly matching TRBD2 (6 bases). Looked up from germline, CDR1 is SEHNR and CDR2 is FQNEAQ (reference sequence). V lost 3 bases and J lost 9, with 15 bases in between. This CDR3 comprises 14 residues. The CDR3 DNA reads as TGTGCCAGCAGCTTGTCTTCGGGGGAGGCTGAGCAGTTCTTC. Its translation: CASSLSSGEAEQFF.

CDR3 sequence: CATTQALGQGAQVEQFF. The CDR3 DNA reads as TGTGCCACCACCCAAGCTCTAGGACAGGGGGCGCAGGTTGAGCAGTTCTTC. The chain has TRBV3-1 and TRBJ2-1; TRBD1 agrees at 11 bases. Germline V gene data show CDR1 as LGHDT and CDR2 as YNNKEL (reference sequence). The V and J ends lost 10 bases and 9 bases, in that order; junction bases with no gene match: 20. The CDR3 totals 17 residues.

The chain combines TRBV29-1 with TRBJ1-1, with D unclear. The germline CDR1 and CDR2 sequences are SQVTM and ANQGSEA. The CDR3 length is 11 residues. With 4 bases removed from V and 7 bases from J, the gap between germline ends came to 10 bases. CDR3 nucleotides: TGCAGCGTTGCTTTGTTGGATGAAGCTTTCTTT. Protein product: CSVALLDEAFF.

This chain joins TRBV29-1 and TRBJ2-7; 10 bases align to TRBD1. With V trimmed by 4 bases and J by 2 bases, 8 bases remained unmatched. The germline CDR1 and CDR2 sequences are SQVTM and ANQGSEA. CDR3 size: 15 residues. CDR3 in amino acids: CSVVGGTGDAYEQYF. The CDR3 nucleotides read TGCAGCGTTGTAGGTGGGACAGGGGATGCCTACGAGCAGTACTTC.

In its sample, this clonotype was seen a few times. V is TRBV4-1 and J is TRBJ2-7; D possibly corresponds to TRBD2 (7 bases). V was cut by 1 base and J by 4 bases, with 14 bases left in between. This CDR3 has 15 amino acids. Germline V gene lookup returns CDR1 MGHRA and CDR2 YSYEKL. The CDR3 DNA follows: TGCGCCAGCAGCCAAGGTCCGGGGGGCGATTACGAGCAGTACTTC. Protein sequence: CASSQGPGGDYEQYF.

This clonotype was seen a few times. This chain uses TRBV25-1 with TRBJ2-5, with 9 bases lining up with TRBD1. V gave up 2 bases and J gave up 5 bases; unmatched junction bases: 9. This CDR3 has 16 residues. Germline lookup yields CDR1 MGHDK and CDR2 SYGVNS. CDR3 bases: TGTGCCAGCAGTGAAGGGGACAGGGTGGAGAGGGAGACCCAGTACTTC. This encodes CASSEGDRVERETQYF.

The CDR3 sequence: CASRTTANTGELFF. The CDR3 nucleotides are TGTGCCAGCAGAACGACGGCGAACACCGGGGAGCTGTTTTTT. This sequence joins TRBV2 and TRBJ2-2; D not resolved. The CDR3 totals 14 residues. Germline V gene lookup returns CDR1 SNHLY and CDR2 FYNNEI. V dropped 6 bases and J dropped 0 bases, with 8 bases sitting between them.

For the CDR3, the DNA is TGCGCCAGCAGCCAGGGGGACCTGAGCTCCTACAATGAGCAGTTCTTC. It specifies CASSQGDLSSYNEQFF. The chain combines TRBV4-1 with TRBJ2-1, with D perhaps assigned TRBD1 or TRBD2 (5 bases each). The length of the CDR3 is 16 residues. Germline-derived CDR1 and CDR2 are MGHRA and YSYEKL. The V end lost 3 bases, the J end lost 0 bases, and 12 bases lay between the germline ends.

This clonotype was recorded a few times. Sequence at one end of the junction differs from germline and may be a read error. This chain uses TRBV12-3 or TRBV12-4 with TRBJ2-2, with D maybe TRBD2 (5 bases). This CDR3 is 15 amino acids long. CDR3 DNA: TGTGCCAGCAGTGTAGCGCTGCGAAACACCGGGGAGCTGTTTTTT. It yields the protein CASSVALRNTGELFF.

The gene calls are TRBV4-2 and TRBJ2-2; 8 bases agree with TRBD2. V dropped 6 bases and J dropped 3; count of bases not matched to a gene: 12. The germline V gene encodes CDR1 LGHNA and CDR2 YNFKEQ. The CDR3 is 17 residues long. CDR3 bases: TGTGCCAGCAGTGAGAGGGTACTAGCGGTGGACACCGGGGAGCTGTTTTTT. This translates into CASSERVLAVDTGELFF.

The table lists this clonotype with many counts. This chain uses TRBV10-3 with TRBJ2-5; 12 nucleotides align to TRBD2. This CDR3 contains 18 residues. Per the germline V gene, CDR1 is ENHRY and CDR2 is SYGVKD. The V segment lost 6 bases and the J segment 2 bases; nucleotides outside the gene matches: 13. CDR3 nucleotides: TGTGCCATCAGACGGAGGCTAGCGGGGGGGCCGGATCAAGAGACCCAGTACTTC. It yields the protein CAIRRRLAGGPDQETQYF.

The chain has TRBV7-9 and TRBJ1-1; TRBD1 matches at 8 bases. The CDR3 totals 17 residues. The V gene's germline CDR1 is SEHNR and CDR2 FQNEAQ (reference sequence). The ends lost 2 bases at V and 3 bases at J; junction bases unmatched: 11. This CDR3 is CASSLPSQGARDTEAFF. The CDR3 region has the DNA TGTGCCAGCAGCTTACCCTCCCAGGGGGCGAGGGACACTGAAGCTTTCTTT.

There are many counts of this clonotype. This chain links TRBV12-3 or TRBV12-4 with TRBJ1-3, with 7 bases matching TRBD1. The ends lost 5 bases at V and 2 bases at J; junction bases unmatched: 6. CDR3 length: 15 residues. CDR3 nucleotides: TGTGCCAGCAGTACCACAGGGGAAGCTGGAAACACCATATATTTT. It yields the protein CASSTTGEAGNTIYF.

The chain combines TRBV7-9 with TRBJ2-1; 7 bases align to TRBD2. Germline values: CDR1 SEHNR, CDR2 FQNEAQ (reference sequence). The CDR3 has 15 residues. V lost 4 bases, J lost 5 bases, and 8 bases stayed unmatched. CDR3 amino acids: CASSSDLAANNEQFF. Here the CDR3 DNA reads TGTGCCAGCAGCTCAGACCTAGCGGCCAACAATGAGCAGTTCTTC.

This clonotype was seen only once. The rearrangement uses TRBV3-1 and TRBJ1-5; 7 nucleotides agree with TRBD1. This CDR3 has 14 residues. The germline V gene has CDR1 LGHDT and CDR2 YNNKEL (reference sequence). J was trimmed by 5 bases and V by 7 bases; bases with no gene match: 8. Written as DNA, the CDR3 is TGTGCCAGCATCTACAGGGGACCCGATCAGCCCCAGCATTTT. It translates to CASIYRGPDQPQHF. The full variable domain, its missing parts supplied by reference TRBV3-1 and TRBJ1-5, is DTAVSQTPKYLVTQMGNDKSIKCEQNLGHDTMYWYKQDSKKFLKIMFSYNNKELIINETVPNRFSPKSPDKAHLNLHINSLELGDSAVYFCASIYRGPDQPQHFGDGTRLSIL.

This chain links TRBV7-8 with TRBJ2-6; the D is unclear. The V gene lost 1 base and the J gene lost 8 bases, with 9 bases spanning the gap. The CDR3 covers 14 residues. Looked up from germline, CDR1 is SGHVS and CDR2 is FQNEAQ. CDR3 DNA sequence: TGTGCCAGCAGCTTAGTCACAGCGACCAACGTCCTGACTTTC. Protein: CASSLVTATNVLTF.

This clonotype was counted between two and nine times. The chain combines TRBV3-1 with TRBJ2-1; TRBD2 is a possible D gene (5 bases). The length of the CDR3 is 15 residues. Looked up from germline, CDR1 is LGHDT and CDR2 is YNNKEL (reference sequence). Trimming removed 1 base at V and 6 bases at J, with 13 bases between. This chain's CDR3 is CASSQVEGTFNEQFF. The CDR3 bases are TGTGCCAGCAGCCAAGTCGAGGGCACCTTCAATGAGCAGTTCTTC.

This clonotype was counted a few times. The chain joins TRBV7-2 to TRBJ2-2; 11 bases are a match to TRBD2. Germline CDR1 is SGHTA and CDR2 is FQGNSA. J lost 5 bases, V lost 7 bases, and 9 bases had no gene match. The CDR3 totals 16 residues. The CDR3 reads CASKRLAGGITGELFF. CDR3 DNA sequence: TGTGCCAGCAAACGCCTAGCGGGGGGAATTACCGGGGAGCTGTTTTTT.

This clonotype occurred a few times. V is TRBV7-8 and J is TRBJ1-4, with D hard to call. Trimming pared 5 bases from V and 5 bases from J, leaving 12 bases between. This CDR3 spans 14 amino acids. Germline V gene lookup returns CDR1 SGHVS and CDR2 FQNEAQ. The CDR3: CASSAENTNEKLFF. The CDR3 nucleotides read TGTGCCAGCAGCGCAGAGAATACGAATGAAAAACTGTTTTTT.

V is TRBV3-1 and J is TRBJ2-7, with D possibly TRBD2 on 6 matching bases. CDR3 length: 17 amino acids. Germline V gene sequence: CDR1 LGHDT, CDR2 YNNKEL (reference sequence). V was cut by 4 bases and J by 2 bases, with 21 bases left in between. The chain's CDR3 is CASSPYLGEDVAYEQYF. The CDR3 DNA reads as TGTGCCAGCAGCCCATATCTTGGGGAGGACGTCGCCTACGAGCAGTACTTC.

This clonotype was recorded a few times. J is TRBJ2-1 and V is TRBV6-2 or TRBV6-3, with TRBD2 matching 8 bases. V dropped 6 bases and J dropped 9; count of bases not matched to a gene: 16. This CDR3 comprises 16 residues. Germline V gives CDR1 MNHEY, CDR2 SVGEGT. Here the CDR3 DNA reads TGTGCCAGCAGCCAAATCGATCCGGGAGGGCCAGGTGAGCAGTTCTTC. Translation: CASSQIDPGGPGEQFF.

This clonotype appeared a few times. V is TRBV20-1 and J is TRBJ2-1; TRBD2 matches 8 bases. Trimming at V came to 6 bases and at J to 4 bases, leaving 8 bases not matched to a gene. Germline CDR1 DFQATT, CDR2 SNEGSKA (reference sequence). The CDR3 sequence is 14 residues long. CDR3 region: CSAGRAGGYNEQFF. CDR3 bases: TGCAGTGCCGGGAGGGCGGGGGGTTACAATGAGCAGTTCTTC.

The chain uses TRBV15 and TRBJ2-7; unclear D gene. The CDR3 contains 14 residues. The V end was cut by 2 bases, the J end by 6 bases, with 14 bases between. Germline V gene sequence: CDR1 LNHNV, CDR2 YYDKDF (reference sequence). The CDR3: CATSRNPSGAEQYF. The CDR3 DNA sequence: TGTGCCACCAGCAGAAACCCTTCTGGCGCCGAGCAGTACTTC.

In its sample, this clonotype was seen many times. CDR3 DNA: TGTGCCAGCAGTTACGCGGGGCGGGAAGCCTCCTACGAGCAGTACTTC. Amino acid sequence: CASSYAGREASYEQYF. The chain carries TRBV6-5 and TRBJ2-7, with D possibly being TRBD2 (6 bases). Germline loops: CDR1 MNHEY, CDR2 SVGAGI. Trimming took off 2 bases at V and 0 bases at J, with 14 bases between the two ends. The CDR3 contains 16 residues.

This clonotype has just a few counts. This chain uses TRBV29-1 with TRBJ2-5; 8 positions match TRBD1. The CDR3 is 14 amino acids. J was trimmed by 2 bases and V by 1 base; bases with no gene match: 3. Per the germline V gene, CDR1 is SQVTM and CDR2 is ANQGSEA. Here the CDR3 DNA reads TGCAGCGTTGAAGCGACAGGGGAACAAGAGACCCAGTACTTC. It is translated as CSVEATGEQETQYF.

This clonotype has at least ten counts. This chain links TRBV28 with TRBJ2-2, with D perhaps assigned TRBD1 or TRBD2 (5 bases each). Trimming left V 8 bases short and J 5 bases short, with 18 bases between. Germline loops: CDR1 MDHEN, CDR2 SYDVKM. The CDR3 contains 15 residues. CDR3 sequence: CASQPWGRKTGELFF. The CDR3 DNA reads as TGTGCCAGCCAACCCTGGGGGAGAAAGACCGGGGAGCTGTTTTTT.

V and J are TRBV4-3 and TRBJ2-7; D gene ambiguous. Germline values: CDR1 LGHNA, CDR2 YSLEER. This CDR3 is 15 amino acids long. Trimming took 0 bases from V and 4 from J, leaving 13 bases between them. The CDR3 here is CASSQDRDPGYEQYF. In nucleotides, the CDR3 is TGCGCCAGCAGCCAAGATAGAGACCCCGGATACGAGCAGTACTTC.

The chain combines TRBV4-2 with TRBJ2-7, with 7 bases that match TRBD2. CDR3 size: 14 residues. From germline, CDR1 is LGHNA and CDR2 YNFKEQ. Losses at the gene ends were 3 bases for V and 5 bases for J; bases not matched to a gene: 7. The CDR3 DNA is TGTGCCAGCAGCCAGATCGGAACTAGCGACGAGCAGTACTTC. It specifies CASSQIGTSDEQYF.

Only one count was recorded for this clonotype. This chain's CDR3 is CSAQDRGDTQYF. CDR3 in DNA: TGCAGTGCTCAGGACAGGGGAGATACGCAGTATTTT. This chain joins TRBV20-1 and TRBJ2-3; TRBD1 aligns across 9 bases. CDR1 is DFQATT and CDR2 is SNEGSKA in the germline V gene (reference sequence). Unmatched junction bases numbered 2, after V lost 5 bases and J lost 5 bases. The CDR3 spans 12 residues.